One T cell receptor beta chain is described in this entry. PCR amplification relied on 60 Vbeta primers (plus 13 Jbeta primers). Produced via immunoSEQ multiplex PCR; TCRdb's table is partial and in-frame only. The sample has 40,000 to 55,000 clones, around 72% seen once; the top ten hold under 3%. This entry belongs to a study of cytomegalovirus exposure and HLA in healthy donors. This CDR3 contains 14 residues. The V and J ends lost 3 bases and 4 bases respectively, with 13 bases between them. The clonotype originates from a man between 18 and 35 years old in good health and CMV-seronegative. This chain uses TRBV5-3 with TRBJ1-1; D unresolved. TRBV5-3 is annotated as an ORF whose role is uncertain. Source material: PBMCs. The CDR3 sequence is CARSYRVGSTEAFF. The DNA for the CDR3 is TGTGCCAGAAGCTACCGGGTCGGAAGCACTGAAGCTTTCTTT.